This T cell receptor beta chain was captured by sequencing in a study of human T cells and chemical hapten exposure. TCRdb used MiXCR to reprocess the RACE reads, holding one entry per CDR3 protein. The sample has 350,000 to 450,000 distinct CDR3 sequences, 5% to 6.5% seen once. Germline loops: CDR1 MNHNY, CDR2 SVGAGI (reference sequence). CDR3 length equals 13 residues. The germline V and J ends were trimmed by 7 bases and 0 bases, with 9 bases remaining between them. This clonotype appeared a few times. Described time point: pre-sensitization, week 0. Stated treatment: therapeutic diphenylcyclopropenone sensitization with weekly scalp DPC.

The chain has TRBV6-6 and TRBJ1-2; D gene ambiguous. The TCR originated in a woman aged 45-65 years with alopecia areata. Some clones in this sample may be carry-over from other donors' samples. The sample in question was whole blood, obtained in connection with sensitization to the hapten diphenylcyclopropenone (DPC). The CDR3 is CASTPRANYGYTF. In DNA, the CDR3 is TGTGCCAGCACCCCTAGGGCTAACTATGGCTACACCTTC.